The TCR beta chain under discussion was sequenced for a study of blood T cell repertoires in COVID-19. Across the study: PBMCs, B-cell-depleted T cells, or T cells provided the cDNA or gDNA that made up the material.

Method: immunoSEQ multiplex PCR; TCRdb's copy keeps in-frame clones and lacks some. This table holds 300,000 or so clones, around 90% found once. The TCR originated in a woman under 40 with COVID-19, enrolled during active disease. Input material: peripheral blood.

This chain's CDR3 is CASSLDSNQETQYF. The DNA of the CDR3 is TGCGCCAGCAGCCTGGACAGCAACCAAGAGACCCAGTACTTC. This sequence joins TRBV5-1 and TRBJ2-5, with D tentatively TRBD1 (6 bases). This CDR3 has 14 amino acids. Trimming cost V 4 bases and J 0 bases, with 10 bases left between them. Germline-derived CDR1 and CDR2 are SGHRS and YFSETQ.